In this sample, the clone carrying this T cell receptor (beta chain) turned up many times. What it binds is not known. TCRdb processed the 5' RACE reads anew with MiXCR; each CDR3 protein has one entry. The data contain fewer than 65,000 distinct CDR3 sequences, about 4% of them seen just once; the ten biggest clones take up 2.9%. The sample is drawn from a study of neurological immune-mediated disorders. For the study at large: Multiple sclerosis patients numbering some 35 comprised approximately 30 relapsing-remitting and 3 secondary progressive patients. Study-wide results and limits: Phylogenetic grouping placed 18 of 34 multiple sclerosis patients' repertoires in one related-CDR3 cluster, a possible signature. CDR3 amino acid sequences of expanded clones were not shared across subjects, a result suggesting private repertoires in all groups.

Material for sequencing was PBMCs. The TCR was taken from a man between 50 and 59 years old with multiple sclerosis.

The CDR3 reads CASSPRGGRSYEQYF. CDR3 in DNA: TGTGCCAGCAGCCCAAGGGGGGGACGATCCTACGAGCAGTACTTC. This chain joins TRBV12-3 or TRBV12-4 and TRBJ2-7, with D perhaps matching TRBD2 (7 bases). The V end was cut by 6 bases, the J end by 1 base, with 16 bases between. The CDR3 runs 15 residues.